A single sample gave rise to the 28 T cell receptor beta chains below, sequenced in a study of shared clonotypes between healthy human individuals. TCRdb's copy holds only in-frame clones and misses some; the assay was immunoSEQ multiplex PCR. The sample records approximately 2.5 million clones, roughly nine tenths being singletons. The sample taken for sequencing was naive CD4+ T cells sorted from blood. The subset is: CD45RA+ positively selected. These receptors all come from a man aged 18 to 29 in good health.

In its sample, this clone was seen once. The rearrangement uses TRBV6-1 and TRBJ2-1, with 8 bases that match TRBD1. The ends lost 10 bases at V and 7 bases at J; junction bases unmatched: 6. The CDR3 loop spans 12 amino acids. Germline CDR1 is MNHNS and CDR2 is SASEGT. This chain's CDR3 is CAIQGVPNEQFF. The CDR3 DNA follows: TGTGCCATACAGGGGGTGCCAAATGAGCAGTTCTTC.

The chain links TRBV9 to TRBJ2-7; 11 positions agree with TRBD1. J gave up 3 bases and V 0 bases, and 2 bases lay outside the gene matches. CDR1 is SGDLS, CDR2 YYNGEE, per germline. The CDR3 runs to 15 residues. CDR3 coding DNA: TGTGCCAGCAGCGTAGAGGGACAGGGGGGCTACGAGCAGTACTTC. Its protein product is CASSVEGQGGYEQYF.

This clone was counted a few times. The chain is built from TRBV18 and TRBJ1-1; 7 bases fit TRBD1. The trim removed 5 bases at V and 7 bases at J, leaving 4 bases unmatched. CDR3 length: 12 residues. Germline lookup yields CDR1 KGHSH and CDR2 LQKENI. The CDR3 loop is CASSTGTVEAFF. The CDR3 DNA is TGTGCCAGCTCAACCGGGACAGTTGAAGCTTTCTTT.

V is TRBV2 and J is TRBJ2-5, with 8 bases identical to TRBD1. Germline V gene data show CDR1 as SNHLY and CDR2 as FYNNEI. This CDR3 contains 13 residues. Trimming took 8 bases from V and 3 from J; bases not matched to a gene: 5. For the CDR3, the DNA is TGTGCCAGCCTTGACAGGGGTGAAGAGACCCAGTACTTC. This translates into CASLDRGEETQYF. Full variable domain (missing parts from reference TRBV2 and TRBJ2-5): EPEVTQTPSHQVTQMGQEVILRCVPISNHLYFYWYRQILGQKVEFLVSFYNNEISEKSEIFDDQFSVERPDGSNFTLKIRSTKLEDSAMYFCASLDRGEETQYFGPGTRLLVL.

This clone appeared once. The chain combines TRBV5-1 with TRBJ2-1; perhaps TRBD1 as D (6 bases). Trimming removed 0 bases at V and 8 bases at J, with 9 bases between. The CDR3 has 13 residues. CDR1 is SGHRS and CDR2 is YFSETQ in the germline V gene. For the CDR3, the DNA is TGCGCCAGCAGCTTGGTTGGGGGCCATGAGCAGTTCTTC. Protein product: CASSLVGGHEQFF.

The rearrangement uses TRBV4-1 and TRBJ1-1; D is unclear. Trimming left V 2 bases short and J 0 bases short, with 22 bases between. The CDR3 runs 19 residues. Per the germline V gene, CDR1 is MGHRA and CDR2 is YSYEKL. CDR3: CASSQLPGSRSSMNTEAFF. The CDR3 region has the DNA TGCGCCAGCAGCCAATTACCCGGGTCCCGATCCAGCATGAACACTGAAGCTTTCTTT.

J is TRBJ2-5 and V is TRBV19; possibly TRBD1 for D (5 bases). Trimming pared 1 base from V and 1 base from J, leaving 10 bases between. The germline V gene has CDR1 LNHDA and CDR2 SQIVND (reference sequence). This CDR3 spans 15 amino acids. In DNA form, the CDR3 reads TGTGCCAGTAGTATAGGCGACAGTTCCCAAGAGACCCAGTACTTC. It specifies CASSIGDSSQETQYF.

About this clone: The same CDR3 arises from other DNA sequences in this sample as well. The chain employs TRBV7-3 and TRBJ1-1, with 8 bases fitting TRBD1. This CDR3 spans 13 amino acids. The ends lost 5 bases at V and 5 bases at J; junction bases unmatched: 4. In germline, CDR1 is SGHTA, CDR2 FQGTGA. CDR3 in amino acids: CASSTDRGTEAFF. CDR3 nucleotide sequence: TGTGCCAGCAGCACTGACAGGGGAACTGAAGCTTTCTTT.

To note about this clone: Other DNA variants within this sample encode the same CDR3. V is TRBV30 and J is TRBJ2-6; no firm D call. CDR3 length: 14 amino acids. Germline-derived CDR1 and CDR2 are GTSNPN and SVGIG (reference sequence). V lost 4 bases and J 0 bases, leaving 7 bases between the germline ends. The CDR3 sequence: CAWIQGSGANVLTF. As DNA, the CDR3 is TGTGCCTGGATCCAAGGCTCTGGGGCCAACGTCCTGACTTTC.

On this clone: At one end, the junction sequence differs from germline, possibly due to a read error. This chain joins TRBV27 and TRBJ1-6; TRBD1 matches at 7 bases. The CDR3 totals 20 residues. The germline V gene has CDR1 MNHEY and CDR2 SMNVEV (reference sequence). The CDR3, as DNA: TGTGCCAGCAGCTTATCACCTCGGGCGGCAGGGGGCTCCTATAATTCACCCCTCCACTTT. It encodes CASSLSPRAAGGSYNSPLHF.

V gene TRBV2 combines with J gene TRBJ1-6; 7 nucleotides align to TRBD1. The ends lost 7 bases at V and 15 bases at J; junction bases unmatched: 9. Germline-derived CDR1 and CDR2 are SNHLY and FYNNEI. The CDR3 is made up of 12 amino acids. The CDR3 bases are TGTGCCAGCACACGAATTGACAGGGACCTCCACTTT. Translating gives CASTRIDRDLHF.

The V call is TRBV30, the J call TRBJ1-5; D uncertain. The V and J ends lost 0 bases and 3 bases respectively, with 15 bases between them. From germline, CDR1 is GTSNPN and CDR2 SVGIG (reference sequence). The CDR3 consists of 16 residues. CDR3 sequence reads: CAWSVSPGIPNQPQHF. CDR3 sequence (DNA): TGTGCCTGGAGTGTGAGTCCCGGGATTCCCAATCAGCCCCAGCATTTT.

The J gene is TRBJ1-1, the V gene TRBV18; D is perhaps TRBD1 (6 bases). The ends were cut back, 4 bases at V and 2 bases at J, with 17 bases in the middle. The germline gives CDR1 KGHSH, CDR2 LQKENI. This CDR3 has 16 amino acids. CDR3 region: CASSHTGGPINTEAFF. The CDR3 nucleotides read TGTGCCAGCTCACACACCGGGGGGCCGATAAACACTGAAGCTTTCTTT.

The chain is built from TRBV27 and TRBJ2-1; TRBD2 aligns across 8 bases. The V gene end was trimmed by 5 bases and the J gene end by 2 bases; junction bases not matched to a gene: 5. The germline V gene has CDR1 MNHEY and CDR2 SMNVEV (reference sequence). This CDR3 is 15 amino acids long. This CDR3 is CASSRPGGAYNEQFF. The DNA for the CDR3 is TGTGCCAGCAGTCGGCCGGGGGGGGCCTACAATGAGCAGTTCTTC.

V usage is TRBV6-5 and J usage is TRBJ2-2, with no clear D. Germline V gene sequence: CDR1 MNHEY, CDR2 SVGAGI. The CDR3 has 16 amino acids. V lost 4 bases, J lost 0 bases, and 12 bases lay in between. The CDR3 loop reads CASSSPPAANTGELFF. The CDR3 DNA reads as TGTGCCAGCAGTTCTCCCCCTGCAGCGAACACCGGGGAGCTGTTTTTT.

The chain has TRBV2 and TRBJ1-1, with no clear D. V lost 6 bases and J lost 8, with 16 bases in between. This CDR3 comprises 13 residues. In germline, CDR1 is SNHLY, CDR2 FYNNEI. This CDR3 reads CASRSTPSVEAFF. The CDR3, as DNA: TGTGCCAGCAGGTCGACTCCTTCCGTGGAAGCTTTCTTT.

For the CDR3, the DNA is TGTGCCAGCAGCCAGGACAGGGCCAATCAGCCCCAGCATTTT. This gives the protein CASSQDRANQPQHF. The chain joins TRBV7-9 to TRBJ1-5, with TRBD1 identical over 8 bases. CDR3 length: 14 amino acids. J lost 3 bases, V lost 5 bases, and 3 bases had no gene match. The germline V gene encodes CDR1 SEHNR and CDR2 FQNEAQ (reference sequence).

The V and J genes are TRBV7-2 and TRBJ2-3, with 9 bases that match TRBD2. V was clipped by 3 bases and J by 3 bases; unmatched bases: 7. Germline CDR1 SGHTA, CDR2 FQGNSA. The length of the CDR3 is 16 residues. The DNA for the CDR3 is TGTGCCAGCAGCTTTAAAGGTAGCGGGGGTACAGATACGCAGTATTTT. It codes for CASSFKGSGGTDTQYF.

The chain has TRBV5-6 and TRBJ2-7; a possible D gene is TRBD2 (5 bases). Trimming pared 1 base from V and 3 bases from J, leaving 14 bases between. CDR1 SGHDT and CDR2 YYEEEE come from the germline V gene. The CDR3 sequence is 15 residues long. CDR3 sequence (DNA): TGTGCCAGCAGCTTGTCGCCCGGGGTAGGCTACGAGCAGTACTTC. It is translated as CASSLSPGVGYEQYF.

The chain recombines TRBV2 with TRBJ2-1; 8 bases are shared with TRBD1. This CDR3 comprises 12 residues. V dropped 6 bases and J dropped 10; count of bases not matched to a gene: 5. CDR1 and CDR2 (germline): SNHLY, FYNNEI. CDR3 nucleotide sequence: TGTGCCAGCAGAATTACAGGGGGAGAGCAGTTCTTC. Translated, it gives CASRITGGEQFF.

The rearrangement joins TRBV7-2 to TRBJ1-2; D might be TRBD1 (6 bases). In germline, CDR1 is SGHTA, CDR2 FQGNSA. The CDR3 spans 15 residues. Trimming removed 1 base at V and 7 bases at J, with 16 bases between. In DNA, the CDR3 is TGTGCCAGCAGCTTAGTCTTTGGACAGAAGGTTGGCTACACCTTC. As protein: CASSLVFGQKVGYTF.

The V call is TRBV19, the J call TRBJ2-3; possible D gene TRBD2, 5 bases. The length of the CDR3 is 14 residues. CDR1 and CDR2 from the germline V gene are LNHDA and SQIVND (reference sequence). Trimming left V 5 bases short and J 4 bases short, with 13 bases between. CDR3 in amino acids: CASSLVSGADTQYF. The CDR3 coding sequence is TGTGCCAGTAGTTTAGTCAGCGGTGCAGATACGCAGTATTTT.

The rearrangement joins TRBV27 to TRBJ2-7; D is unresolved. V was trimmed by 8 bases and J by 5 bases, leaving 13 bases between them. The CDR3 loop spans 12 amino acids. CDR1 is MNHEY and CDR2 is SMNVEV in the germline V gene (reference sequence). Here the CDR3 reads CASSRVGDEQYF. The CDR3 region has the DNA TGTGCCAGCTCAAGAGTTGGAGACGAGCAGTACTTC.

J is TRBJ2-7 and V is TRBV14, with D maybe TRBD2 (6 bases). The CDR3 spans 14 residues. Germline V lookup: CDR1 SGHDN, CDR2 FVKESK. Trimming shortened V by 4 bases and J by 0 bases, and 10 bases separated the two germline ends. Here the CDR3 reads CASSLLGGSYEQYF. CDR3 nucleotide sequence: TGTGCCAGCAGCCTGTTGGGGGGCTCCTACGAGCAGTACTTC.

The CDR3 loop is CASSSEGAVQETQYF. CDR3 nucleotides: TGTGCCAGCAGTTCTGAGGGAGCGGTCCAAGAGACCCAGTACTTC. V and J are TRBV7-8 and TRBJ2-5; TRBD2 might be the D (5 bases). Trimming took off 6 bases at V and 1 base at J, with 15 bases between the two ends. The CDR3 is made up of 15 amino acids. Germline CDR1 is SGHVS and CDR2 is FQNEAQ.

The J gene is TRBJ2-7, the V gene TRBV6-5; 13 bases are a match to TRBD2. The CDR3 runs to 15 residues. CDR1 and CDR2 (germline): MNHEY, SVGAGI. V lost 6 bases and J lost 6; bases outside the gene matches: 8. The CDR3 protein is CASSPDTSGRVEQYF. DNA for the CDR3: TGTGCCAGCAGCCCTGATACTAGCGGGAGGGTCGAGCAGTACTTC.

The rearrangement joins TRBV19 to TRBJ2-7; 10 positions match TRBD2. The trim removed 3 bases at V and 7 bases at J, leaving 6 bases unmatched. CDR3 size: 14 residues. Per the germline V gene, CDR1 is LNHDA and CDR2 is SQIVND (reference sequence). CDR3 region: CASSISSGRTEQYF. The CDR3 bases are TGTGCCAGTAGTATCTCTAGCGGGAGAACTGAGCAGTACTTC.

Comments on this clone: This sample also contains other DNA sequences that code for the same CDR3. The chain joins TRBV7-2 to TRBJ2-7; D unresolved. The CDR3 length is 12 residues. Between the trimmed V and J ends, which lost 1 base and 4 bases, there was a span of 5 bases. Germline CDR1 and CDR2: SGHTA and FQGNSA. The CDR3 loop is CASSLVAYEQYF. The CDR3 DNA follows: TGTGCCAGCAGCTTAGTTGCTTACGAGCAGTACTTC.